Following are 2 T cell receptor beta chains from one sample sequenced in a study of blood T cells in healthy people across ages. Primers used in a second PCR of roughly 7 to 12 cycles were a sample-barcoded 5' primer and a J-beta primer mix. TCRdb fed the 5' RACE reads into MiXCR, producing one record per CDR3 protein. The sample yields about 640,000 distinct CDR3 sequences, roughly 53% seen once. The sample consisted of blood. These receptors came from a man in his sixties in good health.

On this clonotype: One end of the junction is discordant with germline, which a read error may explain. This chain uses TRBV29-1 with TRBJ1-2, with D possibly being TRBD1 (5 bases). Germline CDR1 is SQVTM and CDR2 is ANQGSEA. The CDR3 runs to 13 residues. CDR3 residues: CSVETVPGRGYTF. The CDR3 bases are TGCAGCGTTGAGACAGTCCCAGGTAGGGGCTACACTTTC.

The chain joins TRBV7-9 to TRBJ2-7; D is undetermined. Trimming shortened V by 4 bases and J by 5 bases, and 6 bases separated the two germline ends. The CDR3 spans 11 residues. Germline CDR1 and CDR2: SEHNR and FQNEAQ (reference sequence). This CDR3 reads CASSSWDEQYF. For the CDR3, the DNA is TGTGCCAGCAGCTCCTGGGACGAGCAGTACTTC.